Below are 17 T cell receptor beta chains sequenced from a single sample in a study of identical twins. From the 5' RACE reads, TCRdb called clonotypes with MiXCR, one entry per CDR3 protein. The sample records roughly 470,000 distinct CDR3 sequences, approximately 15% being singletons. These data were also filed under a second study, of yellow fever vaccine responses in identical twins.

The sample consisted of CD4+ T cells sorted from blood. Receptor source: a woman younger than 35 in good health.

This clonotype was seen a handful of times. The chain's CDR3 is CASSYSGPTYEQYF. CDR3 coding DNA: TGTGCCAGCAGCTATAGCGGGCCTACCTACGAGCAGTACTTC. V and J are TRBV5-6 and TRBJ2-7; TRBD2 matches 7 bases. CDR3 length equals 14 residues. The junction had 5 bases not matched to a gene; V was cut back by 3 bases and J by 2 bases. Per germline, CDR1 SGHDT and CDR2 YYEEEE.

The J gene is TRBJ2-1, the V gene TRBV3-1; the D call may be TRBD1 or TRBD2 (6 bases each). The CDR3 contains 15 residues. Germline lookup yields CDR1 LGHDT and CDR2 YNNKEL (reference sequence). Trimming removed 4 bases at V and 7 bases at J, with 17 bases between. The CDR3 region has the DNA TGTGCCAGCAGCCTCCTAGGGGGGTCCGCGAATGAGCAGTTCTTC. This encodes CASSLLGGSANEQFF.

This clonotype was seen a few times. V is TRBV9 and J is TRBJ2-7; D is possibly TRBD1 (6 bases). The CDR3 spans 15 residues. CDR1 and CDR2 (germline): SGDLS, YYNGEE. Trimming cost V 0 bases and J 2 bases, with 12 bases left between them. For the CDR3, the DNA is TGTGCCAGCAGCGTAGGGGACACCGCCACCTACGAGCAGTACTTC. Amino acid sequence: CASSVGDTATYEQYF.

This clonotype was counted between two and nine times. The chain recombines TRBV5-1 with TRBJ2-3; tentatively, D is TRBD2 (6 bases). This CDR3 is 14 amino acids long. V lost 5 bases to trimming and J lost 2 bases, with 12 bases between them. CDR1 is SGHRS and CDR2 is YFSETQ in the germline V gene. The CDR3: CASSLLADTDTQYF. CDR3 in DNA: TGCGCCAGCAGTTTGTTAGCGGACACAGATACGCAGTATTTT.

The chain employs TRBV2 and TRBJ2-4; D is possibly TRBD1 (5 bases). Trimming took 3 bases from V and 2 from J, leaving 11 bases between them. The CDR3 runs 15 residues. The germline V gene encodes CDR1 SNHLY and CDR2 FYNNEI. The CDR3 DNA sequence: TGTGCCAGCAGTGACGCAGGGTGGCCCAAAAACATTCAGTACTTC. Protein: CASSDAGWPKNIQYF.

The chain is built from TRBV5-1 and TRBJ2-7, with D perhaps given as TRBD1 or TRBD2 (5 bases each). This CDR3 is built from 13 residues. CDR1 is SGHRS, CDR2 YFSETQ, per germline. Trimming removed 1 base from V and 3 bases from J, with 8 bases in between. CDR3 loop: CASSLWDGYEQYF. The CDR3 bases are TGCGCCAGCAGCTTGTGGGACGGCTACGAGCAGTACTTC.

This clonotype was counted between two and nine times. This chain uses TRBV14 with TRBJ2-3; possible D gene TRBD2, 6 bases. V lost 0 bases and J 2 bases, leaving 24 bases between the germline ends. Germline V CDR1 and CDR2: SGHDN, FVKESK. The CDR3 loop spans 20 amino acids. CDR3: CASSQDGFIGGPIYTDTQYF. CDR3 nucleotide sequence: TGTGCCAGCAGCCAAGATGGGTTTATCGGAGGGCCGATCTACACAGATACGCAGTATTTT.

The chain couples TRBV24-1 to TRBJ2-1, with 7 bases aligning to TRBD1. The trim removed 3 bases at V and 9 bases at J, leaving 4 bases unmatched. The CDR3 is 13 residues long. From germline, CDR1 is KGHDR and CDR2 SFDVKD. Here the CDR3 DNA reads TGTGCCACCAGTGATGCCCACAGGGGTGAGCAGTTCTTC. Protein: CATSDAHRGEQFF.

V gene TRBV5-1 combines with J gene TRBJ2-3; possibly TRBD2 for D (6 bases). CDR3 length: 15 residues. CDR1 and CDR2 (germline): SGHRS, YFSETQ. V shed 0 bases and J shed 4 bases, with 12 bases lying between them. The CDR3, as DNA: TGCGCCAGCAGCTTGGGGTATGCGGGGCCAGATACGCAGTATTTT. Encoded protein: CASSLGYAGPDTQYF.

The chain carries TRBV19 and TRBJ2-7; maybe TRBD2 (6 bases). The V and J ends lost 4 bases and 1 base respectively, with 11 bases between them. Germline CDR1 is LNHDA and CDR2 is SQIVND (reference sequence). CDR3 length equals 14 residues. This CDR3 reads CASSTTRGSYEQYF. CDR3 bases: TGTGCCAGTAGTACCACCCGGGGGTCCTACGAGCAGTACTTC.

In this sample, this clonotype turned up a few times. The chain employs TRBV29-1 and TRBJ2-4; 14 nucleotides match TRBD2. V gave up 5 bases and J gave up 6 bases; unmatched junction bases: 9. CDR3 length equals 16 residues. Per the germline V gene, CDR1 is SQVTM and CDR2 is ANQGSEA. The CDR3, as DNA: TGCAGCGTTAACACGCGACTAGCGGGGGGGCTAAACATTCAGTACTTC. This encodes CSVNTRLAGGLNIQYF. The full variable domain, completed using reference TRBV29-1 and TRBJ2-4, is SAVISQKPSRDICQRGTSLTIQCQVDSQVTMMFWYRQQPGQSLTLIATANQGSEATYESGFVIDKFPISRPNLTFSTLTVSNMSPEDSSIYLCSVNTRLAGGLNIQYFGAGTRLSVL.

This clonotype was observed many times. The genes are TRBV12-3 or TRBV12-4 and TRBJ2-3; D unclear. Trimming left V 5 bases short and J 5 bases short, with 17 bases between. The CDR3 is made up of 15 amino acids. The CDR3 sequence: CASSTVGLFGDTQYF. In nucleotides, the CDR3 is TGTGCCAGCAGTACCGTAGGGCTCTTTGGAGATACGCAGTATTTT.

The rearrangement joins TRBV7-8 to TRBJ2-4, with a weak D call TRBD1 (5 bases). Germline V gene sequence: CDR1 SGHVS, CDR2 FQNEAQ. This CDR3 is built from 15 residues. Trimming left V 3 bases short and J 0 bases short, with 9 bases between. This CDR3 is CASSLGLLAKNIQYF. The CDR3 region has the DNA TGTGCCAGCAGCTTGGGGCTACTAGCCAAAAACATTCAGTACTTC.

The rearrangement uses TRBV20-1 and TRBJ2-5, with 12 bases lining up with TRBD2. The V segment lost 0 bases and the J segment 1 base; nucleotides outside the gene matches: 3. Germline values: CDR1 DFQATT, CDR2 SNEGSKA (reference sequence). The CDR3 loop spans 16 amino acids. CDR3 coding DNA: TGCAGTGCTAGAGAAACTAGCGGGAGGCCCCAAGAGACCCAGTACTTC. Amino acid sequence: CSARETSGRPQETQYF.

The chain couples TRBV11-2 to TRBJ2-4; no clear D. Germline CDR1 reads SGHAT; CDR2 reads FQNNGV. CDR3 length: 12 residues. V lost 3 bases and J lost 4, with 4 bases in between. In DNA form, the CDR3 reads TGTGCCAGCAGCTTGATAAAAAACATTCAGTACTTC. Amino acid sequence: CASSLIKNIQYF.

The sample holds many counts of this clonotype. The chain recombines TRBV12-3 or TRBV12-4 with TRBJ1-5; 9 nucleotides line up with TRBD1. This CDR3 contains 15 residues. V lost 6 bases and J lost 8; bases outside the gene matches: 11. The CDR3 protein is CASRRNGQGREPQHF. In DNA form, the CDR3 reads TGTGCCAGCAGAAGAAACGGACAGGGGCGAGAGCCCCAGCATTTT.

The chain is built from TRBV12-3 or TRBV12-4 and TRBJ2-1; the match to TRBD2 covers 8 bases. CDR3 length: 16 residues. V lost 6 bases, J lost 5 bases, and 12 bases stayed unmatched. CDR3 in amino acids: CASSRAGVLENNEQFF. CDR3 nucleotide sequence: TGTGCCAGCAGCCGAGCGGGGGTTTTAGAAAACAATGAGCAGTTCTTC.